This T cell receptor (beta chain) was sequenced in a study of Ad26.COV2.S vaccination and SARS-CoV-2 variants. Study context: Ad26.COV2.S given intramuscularly, once or twice 56 days apart.

Stated treatment: about 20 received Ad26.COV2.S at low or high dose, single or two shots; several received placebo; per-sample allocation not given. Samples came from day 63 after the first vaccine or placebo injection. TCRdb keeps only in-frame clones here, not all; method: immunoSEQ multiplex PCR. The sample records around 300,000 clones, around nine tenths being singletons. The specimen comprised peripheral blood, sampled in a trial of Ad26.COV2.S vaccine versus placebo. The sequence derives from a person between 18 and 60 years old who received the Ad26.COV2.S COVID-19 vaccine or a placebo.

This CDR3 reads CASSTQVETQYF. CDR3 DNA: TGTGCCAGCAGCACCCAGGTGGAGACCCAGTACTTC. The chain employs TRBV13 and TRBJ2-5; no clear D. The V end was cut by 5 bases, the J end by 5 bases, with 9 bases between. The CDR3 spans 12 residues. Germline V gene sequence: CDR1 PRHDT, CDR2 FYEKMQ (reference sequence).